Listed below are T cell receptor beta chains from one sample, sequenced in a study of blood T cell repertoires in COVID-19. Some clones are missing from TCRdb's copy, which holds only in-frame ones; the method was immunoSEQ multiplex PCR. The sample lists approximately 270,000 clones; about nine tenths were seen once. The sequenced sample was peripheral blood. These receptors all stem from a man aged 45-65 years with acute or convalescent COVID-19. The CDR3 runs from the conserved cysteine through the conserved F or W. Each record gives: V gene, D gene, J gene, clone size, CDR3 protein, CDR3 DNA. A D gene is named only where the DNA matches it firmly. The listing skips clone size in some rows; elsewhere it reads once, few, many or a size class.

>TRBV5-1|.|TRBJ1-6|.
CASSSGRGSYNSPLHF
TGCGCCAGCAGCTCCGGGCGGGGGTCCTATAATTCACCCCTCCACTTT
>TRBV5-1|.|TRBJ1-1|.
CASRELNTEAFF
TGCGCCAGCAGGGAGCTGAACACTGAAGCTTTCTTT
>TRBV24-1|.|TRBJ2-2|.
CATSDFTGVGTGELFF
TGTGCCACCAGTGATTTTACCGGGGTCGGCACCGGGGAGCTGTTTTTT
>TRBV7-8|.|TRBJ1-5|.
CASSLDFSQPQHF
TGTGCCAGCAGCTTAGATTTCAGTCAGCCCCAGCATTTT
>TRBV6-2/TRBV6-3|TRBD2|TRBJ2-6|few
CASSIGGGAGANVLTF
TGTGCCAGCAGCATCGGCGGGGGGGCTGGGGCCAACGTCCTGACTTTC
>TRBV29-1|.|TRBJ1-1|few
CSVARGAGGTEAFF
TGCAGCGTTGCCAGGGGCGCGGGAGGCACTGAAGCTTTCTTT
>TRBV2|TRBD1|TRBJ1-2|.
CASSLTPGQGYGYTF
TGTGCCAGCAGTTTAACGCCGGGACAGGGGTATGGCTACACCTTC
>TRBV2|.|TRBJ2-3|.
CASSEFGGPDTQYF
TGTGCCAGCAGTGAATTTGGGGGCCCAGATACGCAGTATTTT
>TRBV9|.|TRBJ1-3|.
CASSVGHSSGNTIYF
TGTGCCAGCAGCGTAGGCCACTCATCTGGAAACACCATATATTTT
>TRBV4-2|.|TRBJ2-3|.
CASSQDLIDTQYF
TGTGCCAGCAGCCAAGACCTAATCGATACGCAGTATTTT
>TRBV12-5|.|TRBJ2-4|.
CASGFTGQTSRGPGKNIQYF
TGTGCTAGTGGTTTCACCGGACAAACTAGCCGGGGTCCTGGCAAAAACATTCAGTACTTC
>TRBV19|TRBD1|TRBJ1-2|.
CASSTGGGVSYGYTF
TGTGCCAGTAGTACAGGAGGGGGCGTTAGCTATGGCTACACCTTC
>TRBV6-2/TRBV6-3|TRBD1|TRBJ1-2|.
CASSTGTGYYGYTF
TGTGCCAGCAGCACCGGGACAGGGTACTATGGCTACACCTTC
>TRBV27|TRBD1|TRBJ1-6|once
CASSARDRDNSPLHF
TGTGCCAGCAGCGCTCGGGACAGGGACAATTCACCCCTCCACTTT
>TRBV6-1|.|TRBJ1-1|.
CASSEALGVATEAFF
TGTGCCAGCAGTGAAGCTCTAGGGGTTGCCACTGAAGCTTTCTTT
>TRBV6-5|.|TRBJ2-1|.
CASRAQNEQFF
TGTGCCAGCAGAGCCCAAAATGAGCAGTTCTTC
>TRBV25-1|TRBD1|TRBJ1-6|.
CASSPTGASPLHF
TGTGCCAGCAGTCCAACAGGGGCTAGTCCCCTCCACTTT
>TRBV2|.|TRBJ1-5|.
CASSGEGGQPQHF
TGTGCCAGCAGTGGGGAGGGGGGTCAGCCCCAGCATTTT
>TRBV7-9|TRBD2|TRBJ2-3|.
CASTPSGRGSTDTQYF
TGTGCCAGCACCCCCTCGGGGCGGGGGAGCACAGATACGCAGTATTTT
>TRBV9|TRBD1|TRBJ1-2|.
CASSGPGQGSGGYTF
TGTGCCAGCAGCGGGCCGGGACAGGGTTCGGGTGGCTACACCTTC
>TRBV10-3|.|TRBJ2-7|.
CAISESGHHEQYF
TGTGCCATCAGTGAGTCTGGACACCACGAGCAGTACTTC
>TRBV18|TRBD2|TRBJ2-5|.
CASLNKAGDETQYF
TGTGCCAGCTTAAATAAAGCGGGGGACGAGACCCAGTACTTC
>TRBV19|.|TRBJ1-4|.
CASSIRLNPRRGEKLFF
TGTGCCAGTAGTATACGTTTGAACCCTCGAAGAGGGGAAAAACTGTTTTTT
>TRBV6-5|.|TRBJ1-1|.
CASRAQGSTEAFF
TGTGCCAGCAGAGCACAGGGATCCACTGAAGCTTTCTTT
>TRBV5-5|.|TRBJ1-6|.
CASSLLAQANSPLHF
TGTGCCAGCAGCTTGTTGGCGCAGGCCAATTCACCCCTCCACTTT
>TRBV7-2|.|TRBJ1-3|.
CASSLDRTRSSGNTIYF
TGTGCCAGCAGCTTAGATCGGACACGGAGCTCTGGAAACACCATATATTTT
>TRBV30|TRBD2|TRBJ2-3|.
CAWSVGLAGVTDTQYF
TGTGCCTGGAGTGTGGGGCTAGCGGGGGTAACAGATACGCAGTATTTT
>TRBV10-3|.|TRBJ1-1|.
CAIKGLPGTPITEAFF
TGTGCCATTAAAGGTCTTCCCGGGACACCTATCACTGAAGCTTTCTTT
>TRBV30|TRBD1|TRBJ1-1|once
CACSQGAGLTEAFF
TGTGCCTGTAGCCAGGGGGCCGGCCTCACTGAAGCTTTCTTT
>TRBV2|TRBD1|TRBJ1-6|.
CASKVDRARASPLHF
TGTGCCAGCAAGGTGGACAGGGCCCGAGCTTCACCCCTCCACTTT
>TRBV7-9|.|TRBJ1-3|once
CASSLNVRGTSGNTIYF
TGTGCCAGCAGCTTAAATGTTCGGGGGACTTCTGGAAACACCATATATTTT
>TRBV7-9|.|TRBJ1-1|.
CASSLMNFEAFF
TGTGCCAGCAGCTTGATGAACTTTGAAGCTTTCTTT
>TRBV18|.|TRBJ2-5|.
CASSGLGEETQYF
TGTGCCAGCAGCGGCCTCGGGGAAGAGACCCAGTACTTC
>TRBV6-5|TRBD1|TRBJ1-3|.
CASRYQGAAGNTIYF
TGTGCCAGCAGATACCAGGGGGCCGCTGGAAACACCATATATTTT
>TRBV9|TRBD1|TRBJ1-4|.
CASSAGQGGEKLFF
TGTGCCAGCAGCGCCGGACAGGGTGGTGAAAAACTGTTTTTT
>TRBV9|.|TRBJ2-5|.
CASSYGILTAQYF
TGTGCCAGCAGCTACGGGATCCTCACGGCCCAGTACTTC
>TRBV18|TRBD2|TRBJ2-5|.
CASSRGLAGEETQYF
TGTGCCAGCTCACGGGGACTAGCGGGTGAGGAGACCCAGTACTTC
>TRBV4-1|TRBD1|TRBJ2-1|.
CASSSQGVSYNEQFF
TGCGCCAGCAGCTCTCAGGGGGTCTCTTACAATGAGCAGTTCTTC
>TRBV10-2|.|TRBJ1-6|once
CASSMDRTSPLHF
TGCGCCAGCAGTATGGACAGAACATCACCCCTCCACTTT
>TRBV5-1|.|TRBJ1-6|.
CASSRTANDSPLHF
TGCGCCAGCAGCAGGACAGCGAACGATTCACCCCTCCACTTT